Listed below are T cell receptor beta chains from one sample, sequenced in a study of blood T cell repertoires in COVID-19. Assay: immunoSEQ multiplex PCR; the TCRdb copy retains only in-frame clones and omits some. The sample records about 80,000 clones, around 69% being singletons. Input material: peripheral blood. These receptors came from a man aged 70 or older with active or convalescent COVID-19. The CDR3 runs from the conserved cysteine through the conserved F or W. A D gene is named only where the DNA matches it firmly. Only some rows state a clone size, as once, few, many or a class for expanded clones.

v_call,d_call,clone_size,j_call,cdr3_aa,cdr3_nt
TRBV7-2,-,-,TRBJ1-1,CASSFPAQKAWAPEAFF,TGTGCCAGCAGCTTTCCAGCCCAAAAGGCCTGGGCCCCTGAAGCTTTCTTT
TRBV4-2,TRBD2,-,TRBJ2-7,CASSQDRGGGAAYEQYF,TGTGCCAGCAGCCAAGATCGAGGCGGGGGGGCCGCCTACGAGCAGTACTTC
TRBV5-1,TRBD2,-,TRBJ2-1,CASSVLAGVEEQFF,TGCGCCAGCAGCGTACTAGCGGGGGTTGAGGAGCAGTTCTTC
TRBV7-9,-,-,TRBJ2-7,CASSYNYEQYF,TGTGCCAGCAGCTACAACTACGAGCAGTACTTC
TRBV6-6,-,many,TRBJ2-7,CASSPRVGQLSSYEQYF,TGTGCCAGCAGTCCGAGGGTTGGCCAACTGAGCTCCTACGAGCAGTACTTC
TRBV7-7,-,-,TRBJ2-5,CASSLDWSGTQYF,TGTGCCAGCAGCTTAGACTGGAGTGGGACCCAGTACTTC
TRBV5-1,-,-,TRBJ2-3,CASSLTGTSTDTQYF,TGCGCCAGCAGCTTGACCGGGACTAGCACAGATACGCAGTATTTT
TRBV6-5,-,few,TRBJ2-5,CATLRGGSETQYF,TGTGCCACTCTAAGAGGGGGTTCAGAGACCCAGTACTTC
TRBV6-1,-,-,TRBJ1-5,CASSQPELNQPQHF,TGTGCCAGCAGTCAACCCGAACTTAATCAGCCCCAGCATTTT
TRBV6-5,TRBD2,-,TRBJ2-3,CASGGGALDTQYF,TGTGCCAGCGGCGGGGGGGCTTTAGATACGCAGTATTTT
TRBV5-6,-,few,TRBJ1-5,CASSRRVSNQPQHF,TGTGCCAGCAGCCGGAGGGTGAGCAATCAGCCCCAGCATTTT
TRBV7-9,-,many,TRBJ2-5,CASSGASVGRETQYF,TGTGCCAGCAGCGGAGCTAGCGTGGGGAGAGAGACCCAGTACTTC
TRBV24-1,TRBD1,-,TRBJ2-7,CATSDLAEGQGSGEQYF,TGTGCCACCAGTGATCTAGCGGAGGGACAGGGTTCGGGGGAGCAGTACTTC
TRBV9,TRBD1,-,TRBJ2-2,CASSVFRDRGYGGELFF,TGTGCCAGCAGCGTCTTCCGGGACAGGGGGTACGGCGGGGAGCTGTTTTTT
TRBV5-1,-,few,TRBJ1-2,CASSSSEGIGSYTF,TGCGCCAGCAGCTCCTCGGAGGGGATCGGGAGCTACACCTTC
TRBV28,TRBD1,once,TRBJ1-5,CASTRTGNQPQHF,TGTGCCAGCACCAGGACAGGGAATCAGCCCCAGCATTTT
TRBV5-1,-,once,TRBJ2-1,CASFLEGDYNEQFF,TGCGCCAGCTTTCTCGAGGGGGACTACAATGAGCAGTTCTTC
TRBV2,-,few,TRBJ1-2,CASQATRDGYTF,TGTGCCAGCCAGGCCACCCGAGACGGCTACACCTTC
TRBV3-1/TRBV3-2,-,once,TRBJ1-2,CASSQGISGVGGYTF,TGTGCCAGCAGCCAAGGCATCTCAGGGGTTGGAGGCTACACCTTC
TRBV5-8,-,once,TRBJ1-4,CASGAFRAGKDEKLFF,TGTGCCAGCGGGGCGTTCAGGGCCGGAAAAGATGAAAAACTGTTTTTT
TRBV7-2,-,-,TRBJ1-3,CASSLSGGRGNTIYF,TGTGCCAGCAGCTTAAGTGGTGGTAGAGGAAACACCATATATTTT
TRBV18,-,-,TRBJ2-7,CASSRTAGSYEQYF,TGTGCCAGCTCACGGACAGCAGGCTCCTACGAGCAGTACTTC
TRBV4-1,-,-,TRBJ2-1,CASSQRGTREMNEQFF,TGCGCCAGCAGCCAGAGGGGGACGCGGGAGATGAATGAGCAGTTCTTC
TRBV7-6,TRBD1,-,TRBJ2-1,CASSPHAGTGAYNEQFF,TGTGCCAGCAGCCCCCATGCCGGGACAGGGGCCTACAATGAGCAGTTCTTC
TRBV6-5,TRBD1,-,TRBJ2-5,CASSRSDRGGETQYF,TGTGCCAGCAGTCGCTCCGACAGGGGTGGAGAGACCCAGTACTTC
TRBV5-4,-,few,TRBJ2-5,CASSSLDGKQETQYF,TGTGCCAGCAGCTCCCTGGACGGGAAGCAAGAGACCCAGTACTTC
TRBV20-1,-,-,TRBJ1-1,CSARIYTEAFF,TGCAGTGCTAGAATCTACACTGAAGCTTTCTTT
TRBV19,-,once,TRBJ1-4,CASSQTGREKLFF,TGTGCCAGTAGTCAAACAGGACGAGAAAAACTGTTTTTT
TRBV29-1,TRBD1,-,TRBJ2-7,CSVGTGGPEQYF,TGCAGCGTCGGGACAGGGGGGCCCGAGCAGTACTTC